One and the same sample provided the 20 T cell receptor beta chains below, sequenced in a study of T-cell memory formation after mild COVID-19. TCRdb re-called the 5' RACE reads through MiXCR, storing one row per CDR3 protein. Among 470,000 or so distinct CDR3 sequences, 15% to 20% were seen once, and the ten largest hold about 12%. The sequencing input was PBMCs or a T cell subset sorted from them (not recorded which). The receptor set was obtained from an adult woman who had mild COVID-19 (a few samples of this study predate the infection). Cell type and time point are not known.

CDR3 sequence (DNA): TGTGCCACCAGCAGAGATCTTGGCAGGGGGCACGAGCAGTACTTC. Its protein product is CATSRDLGRGHEQYF. The rearrangement joins TRBV15 to TRBJ2-7; 8 bases agree with TRBD1. The germline CDR1 and CDR2 sequences are LNHNV and YYDKDF (reference sequence). The CDR3 is 15 amino acids. With 0 bases clipped from V and 5 bases from J, the junction kept 6 bases outside the gene matches.

A word on this clonotype: The junction departs from the called germline gene at one end, perhaps through a read error. The genes are TRBV5-1 and TRBJ2-1; 11 bases match TRBD2. Germline values: CDR1 SGHRS, CDR2 YFSETQ. The CDR3 covers 16 residues. This chain's CDR3 is CASSLAPLAGGYNEQF. As DNA, the CDR3 is TGCGCCAGCAGCTTGGCCCCCCTAGCGGGGGGTTACAATGAGCAGTTC.

DNA for the CDR3: TGTGCCAGTAGTATAGCGCGGATACGATCTGAAGCTTTCTTT. This translates into CASSIARIRSEAFF. This chain uses TRBV19 with TRBJ1-1; D is undetermined. V shed 1 base and J shed 6 bases, with 12 bases lying between them. The germline gives CDR1 LNHDA, CDR2 SQIVND (reference sequence). The CDR3 runs 14 residues.

The gene calls are TRBV20-1 and TRBJ1-1, with 9 bases lining up with TRBD1. This CDR3 is 12 amino acids long. Germline CDR1 reads DFQATT; CDR2 reads SNEGSKA (reference sequence). CDR3 nucleotide sequence: TGCAGGGGGGGACAGGGGAACACTGAAGCTTTCTTT. Translating gives CRGGQGNTEAFF.

This clonotype came up many times. This chain connects TRBV7-9 to TRBJ2-3, with 13 nucleotides matching TRBD2. V was pared by 1 base and J by 2 bases, with 3 bases of the junction left unmatched. This CDR3 spans 17 amino acids. Germline V gene sequence: CDR1 SEHNR, CDR2 FQNEAQ (reference sequence). The CDR3 spells CASSLGTSGSYTDTQYF. The CDR3 DNA follows: TGTGCCAGCAGCTTAGGGACTAGCGGGAGCTACACAGATACGCAGTATTTT.

This clonotype was seen once. This chain uses TRBV6-2 or TRBV6-3 with TRBJ2-3, with 10 positions matching TRBD2. Per the germline V gene, CDR1 is MNHEY and CDR2 is SVGEGT. Trimming took 6 bases from V and 2 from J; bases not matched to a gene: 17. CDR3 length: 19 amino acids. The CDR3 DNA sequence: TGTGCCAGCAGCTACCGTCCGATAGCGGGGGGACGGGACACAGATACGCAGTATTTT. It specifies CASSYRPIAGGRDTDTQYF.

This clonotype was observed a handful of times. The chain couples TRBV7-6 to TRBJ2-7; D gene unclear. Deletions cut 2 bases from V and 5 bases from J, with 10 bases between. This CDR3 has 13 residues. The germline gives CDR1 SGHVS, CDR2 FNYEAQ. CDR3 DNA: TGTGCCAGCAGCTTACCTCCGAGAGACGAGCAGTACTTC. It is translated as CASSLPPRDEQYF.

This clonotype was counted at least ten times. The chain links TRBV7-2 to TRBJ2-5; 7 bases fit TRBD1. The junction had 4 bases not matched to a gene; V was cut back by 6 bases and J by 0 bases. This CDR3 has 14 residues. Germline V CDR1 and CDR2: SGHTA, FQGNSA. The CDR3 region is CASSSTGHQETQYF. CDR3 coding DNA: TGTGCCAGCAGTTCGACAGGGCACCAAGAGACCCAGTACTTC.

This clonotype was seen more than once but under ten times. The V call is TRBV7-8, the J call TRBJ2-2, with D perhaps matching TRBD1 (6 bases). CDR1 is SGHVS and CDR2 is FQNEAQ in the germline V gene. The CDR3 covers 15 residues. Trimming took off 5 bases at V and 8 bases at J, with 18 bases between the two ends. The CDR3 DNA reads as TGTGCCAGCAGCATGAACAGGGTTTTGTCGGGGGAGCTGTTTTTT. Translated, it gives CASSMNRVLSGELFF. Based on the CDR3 plus reference TRBV7-8 and TRBJ2-2, the full variable domain is GAGVSQSPRYKVAKRGQDVALRCDPISGHVSLFWYQQALGQGPEFLTYFQNEAQLDKSGLPSDRFFAERPEGSVSTLKIQRTQQEDSAVYLCASSMNRVLSGELFFGEGSRLTVL.

This chain connects TRBV29-1 to TRBJ2-1; D is unresolved. The V gene lost 4 bases and the J gene lost 0 bases, with 10 bases spanning the gap. This CDR3 spans 14 amino acids. The V gene's germline CDR1 is SQVTM and CDR2 ANQGSEA. The CDR3 protein is CSVVKASSYNEQFF. CDR3 nucleotide sequence: TGCAGCGTTGTCAAGGCGAGCTCCTACAATGAGCAGTTCTTC.

This clonotype was seen a handful of times. This sequence joins TRBV29-1 and TRBJ2-3; possible D gene TRBD2, 6 bases. Per germline, CDR1 SQVTM and CDR2 ANQGSEA. Trimming left V 4 bases short and J 1 base short, with 9 bases between. CDR3 size: 13 residues. In nucleotides, the CDR3 is TGCAGCGTTGTTTGGGGGGGCACAGATACGCAGTATTTT. Protein: CSVVWGGTDTQYF.

This clonotype came up a few times. This rearrangement joins TRBV10-3 to TRBJ2-5; D ambiguous. Deletions cut 4 bases from V and 5 bases from J, with 11 bases between. This CDR3 has 13 amino acids. Germline V gene lookup returns CDR1 ENHRY and CDR2 SYGVKD. DNA of the CDR3: TGTGCCATCAGTGGATTGGAGTCGGAGACCCAGTACTTC. It specifies CAISGLESETQYF.

The V call is TRBV12-3 or TRBV12-4, the J call TRBJ1-1; the D is unclear. The CDR3 consists of 16 residues. V was clipped by 4 bases and J by 10 bases, with 25 bases between them. The CDR3 sequence is CASSSRTESRENGAFF. As DNA, the CDR3 is TGTGCCAGCAGTTCCCGTACTGAGTCGAGGGAGAATGGAGCTTTCTTT.

The rearrangement uses TRBV24-1 and TRBJ2-3, with TRBD1 matching over 10 bases. This CDR3 comprises 15 residues. Germline V gene lookup returns CDR1 KGHDR and CDR2 SFDVKD. With V trimmed by 2 bases and J by 3 bases, 1 base remained unmatched. The CDR3 DNA follows: TGTGCCACCAGTGATTGGGGACAGGGGACAGATACGCAGTATTTT. Translation: CATSDWGQGTDTQYF.

The chain is built from TRBV27 and TRBJ2-2, with 8 bases fitting TRBD1. This CDR3 is 16 amino acids long. CDR1 and CDR2 (germline): MNHEY, SMNVEV (reference sequence). The ends lost 3 bases at V and 5 bases at J; junction bases unmatched: 8. The CDR3 spells CASSFGAGGRTGELFF. In DNA, the CDR3 is TGTGCCAGCAGTTTCGGGGCAGGGGGCAGGACCGGGGAGCTGTTTTTT.

This clonotype was observed a handful of times. An end of the junction differs from the germline gene, which may be a read error. This chain connects TRBV7-2 to TRBJ2-7; D is unresolved. The germline CDR1 and CDR2 sequences are SGHTA and FQGNSA. This CDR3 is 15 amino acids long. This CDR3 is CASSLAGQALYEQYF. CDR3 DNA sequence: TGTGCCAGCAGTTTAGCTGGGCAGGCCCTTTACGAGCAGTACTTC. Full variable domain (missing parts from reference TRBV7-2 and TRBJ2-7): GAGVSQSPSNKVTEKGKDVELRCDPISGHTALYWYRQSLGQGLEFLIYFQGNSAPDKSGLPSDRFSAERTGGSVSTLTIQRTQQEDSAVYLCASSLAGQALYEQYFGPGTRLTVT.

This clonotype was recorded at least ten times. V is TRBV6-5 and J is TRBJ2-3; TRBD1 matches 9 bases. The CDR3 contains 15 residues. The trim removed 9 bases at V and 0 bases at J, leaving 7 bases unmatched. CDR1 and CDR2 (germline): MNHEY, SVGAGI. The CDR3 DNA reads TGTGCCAGTGCGACAGGGGGAGCTAGCACAGATACGCAGTATTTT. Translated: CASATGGASTDTQYF.

This clonotype has more than one count but fewer than ten. The V call is TRBV2, the J call TRBJ2-3; D possibly corresponds to TRBD1 (5 bases). The ends were cut back, 6 bases at V and 6 bases at J, with 13 bases in the middle. The CDR3 spans 13 residues. CDR1 and CDR2 from the germline V gene are SNHLY and FYNNEI. CDR3 DNA sequence: TGTGCCAGCAGACAGGTCCTGACGGATACGCAGTATTTT. As protein: CASRQVLTDTQYF.

This chain connects TRBV20-1 to TRBJ1-1; unclear D gene. In germline, CDR1 is DFQATT, CDR2 SNEGSKA (reference sequence). V lost 5 bases to trimming and J lost 2 bases, with 12 bases between them. The length of the CDR3 is 13 residues. The CDR3 here is CSAYRTDNTEAFF. The CDR3 DNA sequence: TGCAGTGCTTACCGTACCGATAACACTGAAGCTTTCTTT.

This chain connects TRBV30 to TRBJ2-1, with D possibly being TRBD2 (5 bases). V was clipped by 4 bases and J by 3 bases, with 13 bases between them. CDR1 is GTSNPN and CDR2 is SVGIG in the germline V gene (reference sequence). The CDR3 runs 14 residues. CDR3 region: CAWNTGGGYNEQFF. Written as DNA, the CDR3 is TGTGCCTGGAACACTGGCGGAGGCTACAATGAGCAGTTCTTC.